Detailed here is one T cell receptor (beta chain). This receptor's antigen is unknown. No clone much larger than this one lies a single base away; base qualities are absent. This sample stems from a study of T cell repertoires in cytomegalovirus infection (dated by TCRdb to about 2019). Study-level background: The HLA type of each donor mattered for the analysis, because public TCR beta signatures pointed to carriage of CMV infection along with the matching HLA type. The paper's findings and limits, for the study overall: In the ex vivo response, HLA-C-restricted CMV-specific TCR beta clonotypes were dominant, and in two of eight donors the single most frequent clonotype came from this HLA-C-restricted group. Carriers of CMV infection plus the relevant HLA type were discriminated by the cumulative frequency of public TCR beta family members in the study cohort and in an independent roughly 340-donor cohort.

The instrument was an Illumina HiSeq 1500. Using fastp at Q25 and MiXCR, TCRdb reprocessed the public reads and kept productive beta chains. Under each unique CDR3 protein, matching rows form one entry showing the most common genes and DNA. Present in this sample are around 450,000 distinct CDR3 sequences, around 32% of which were seen just once. The ten largest clones take up around 15% of the sample. From cysteine to phenylalanine, the CDR3 is 13 amino acids long. Here the CDR3 DNA is all that survives: 39 bases in frame from base 1. V and J lose 0 bases and 8 bases, and a span of 8 bases separates them. Looking up the germline V gene yields CDR1 MNHEY and CDR2 SVGAGI.

Input material: PBMCs. This TCR derives from a human donor in good health (CMV status not recorded). Some clones in this sample may be carry-over from other donors' samples. The chain uses TRBV6-5 and TRBJ1-5; no D gene can be assigned with confidence. Here the CDR3 is given as CASSYSGVEPQHF. The DNA reads as follows: TGTGCCAGCAGTTACTCGGGTGTTGAGCCCCAGCATTTT.